The 22 T cell receptor beta chains listed next were all sequenced from one sample in a study of beta chain features in type 1 diabetes. These receptors have no identified antigens. Study observations and caveats: Type 1 diabetes patients had TCRB CDR3s that were shorter (moderately but significantly so) in all four CD4+ subsets.

As every portion of the isolated RNA was reverse transcribed, the sequencing read expressed TCRB transcripts. Clones were read by immunoSEQ multiplex PCR, and TCRdb kept only the in-frame ones, dropping some. This table holds about 340,000 clones, 13% found once. Input material: naive CD4+ T cells from blood. The receptors originated from a woman aged 18 to 35 with type 1 diabetes.

The table lists this clone with many counts. The chain combines TRBV30 with TRBJ1-1; D not resolved. Trimming took 2 bases from V and 3 from J, leaving 7 bases between them. CDR1 is GTSNPN, CDR2 SVGIG, per germline (reference sequence). The CDR3 sequence is 12 residues long. The CDR3 coding sequence is TGTGCCTGGAGTAGCGGGTACACTGAAGCTTTCTTT. Protein product: CAWSSGYTEAFF.

This chain joins TRBV29-1 and TRBJ1-4; D may be TRBD1 (6 bases). Per the germline V gene, CDR1 is SQVTM and CDR2 is ANQGSEA. V was clipped by 5 bases and J by 4 bases, with 11 bases between them. The CDR3 totals 13 residues. The CDR3 is CSVTGTRNEKLFF. Written as DNA, the CDR3 is TGCAGCGTTACCGGGACACGTAATGAAAAACTGTTTTTT.

This clone came up a few times. This chain connects TRBV28 to TRBJ2-1; 8 bases are a match to TRBD2. Per germline, CDR1 MDHEN and CDR2 SYDVKM. The CDR3 has 15 residues. V shed 1 base, J shed 9 bases, and the junction held 8 bases outside the gene matches. The CDR3 region is CASSLSGGRSPEQFF. The CDR3 region has the DNA TGTGCCAGCAGTTTATCGGGCGGGAGGTCGCCTGAGCAGTTCTTC.

This clone was counted only a few times. This chain connects TRBV11-3 to TRBJ2-2; D is possibly TRBD1 (5 bases). This CDR3 spans 14 amino acids. Germline assignment: CDR1 SGHNT and CDR2 YENEEA. V was trimmed by 10 bases and J by 4 bases, leaving 16 bases between them. CDR3 sequence reads: CATTKAGLTGELFF. The CDR3 bases are TGTGCCACTACTAAGGCAGGGCTCACCGGGGAGCTGTTTTTT.

This clone appeared a few times. The chain is built from TRBV28 and TRBJ1-2; 8 bases line up with TRBD1. The CDR3 totals 14 residues. With 6 bases clipped from V and 0 bases from J, the junction kept 3 bases outside the gene matches. The germline CDR1 and CDR2 sequences are MDHEN and SYDVKM. The CDR3 is CASRLQGANYGYTF. The CDR3, as DNA: TGTGCCAGCAGGCTACAGGGGGCTAACTATGGCTACACCTTC.

Only a few counts were recorded for this clone. The chain has TRBV29-1 and TRBJ2-1; 7 nucleotides line up with TRBD2. The junction had 5 bases not matched to a gene; V was cut back by 3 bases and J by 0 bases. Per the germline V gene, CDR1 is SQVTM and CDR2 is ANQGSEA. The CDR3 spans 15 residues. CDR3 DNA: TGCAGCGTTGATGGGCGGGGGAACTCCTACAATGAGCAGTTCTTC. Amino acid sequence: CSVDGRGNSYNEQFF.

There are a few counts of this clone. The chain combines TRBV4-2 with TRBJ2-3; unclear D gene. Looked up from germline, CDR1 is LGHNA and CDR2 is YNFKEQ. The CDR3 has 15 residues. Trimming shortened V by 1 base and J by 0 bases, and 8 bases separated the two germline ends. The CDR3 spells CASSQGGSSTDTQYF. DNA for the CDR3: TGTGCCAGCAGCCAAGGAGGTTCCAGCACAGATACGCAGTATTTT.

This chain joins TRBV4-1 and TRBJ1-2; no definite D call. Between the trimmed V and J ends, which lost 4 bases and 3 bases, there was a span of 6 bases. Germline CDR1 and CDR2: MGHRA and YSYEKL. The length of the CDR3 is 12 residues. The CDR3 coding sequence is TGCGCCAGCAGCCGGGAGTACTATGGCTACACCTTC. Its protein is CASSREYYGYTF.

The chain uses TRBV28 and TRBJ1-1; TRBD1 agrees at 7 bases. In germline, CDR1 is MDHEN, CDR2 SYDVKM. The CDR3 totals 13 residues. J lost 2 bases, V lost 10 bases, and 7 bases had no gene match. The CDR3 spells CAIKGQINTEAFF. The CDR3 nucleotides are TGTGCCATAAAGGGACAGATAAACACTGAAGCTTTCTTT.

This clone was seen more than once but under ten times. The gene calls are TRBV7-3 and TRBJ2-1, with D tentatively TRBD2 (6 bases). Germline loops: CDR1 SGHTA, CDR2 FQGTGA. The CDR3 extends over 15 amino acids. V lost 3 bases and J 7 bases, leaving 16 bases between the germline ends. The CDR3 DNA follows: TGTGCCAGCAGCTTTCGGGGGACTGCCCCAAATGAGCAGTTCTTC. Encoded protein: CASSFRGTAPNEQFF.

The chain uses TRBV4-1 and TRBJ2-4; 9 bases match TRBD1. The CDR3 sequence is 22 residues long. Germline CDR1 is MGHRA and CDR2 is YSYEKL. V dropped 3 bases and J dropped 0; count of bases not matched to a gene: 21. The CDR3 loop reads CASSHGSFRDREGGLAKNIQYF. In DNA, the CDR3 is TGCGCCAGCAGCCACGGATCTTTTCGGGACAGGGAAGGGGGATTAGCCAAAAACATTCAGTACTTC.

This chain uses TRBV29-1 with TRBJ2-3; D perhaps matches TRBD2 (5 bases). The germline V gene has CDR1 SQVTM and CDR2 ANQGSEA. The CDR3 extends over 14 amino acids. V was pared by 6 bases and J by 0 bases, with 13 bases between. The DNA of the CDR3 is TGCAGCGTGGCTGCTAGCTGGAGCACAGATACGCAGTATTTT. Protein sequence: CSVAASWSTDTQYF.

In this sample, this clone turned up a few times. CDR3 protein: CASSEAGQGAAYEQYV. The CDR3 nucleotides are TGTGCCAGCAGTGAAGCTGGACAGGGGGCTGCCTACGAGCAGTACGTC. The rearrangement joins TRBV6-1 to TRBJ2-7, with TRBD1 identical over 11 bases. The V gene's germline CDR1 is MNHNS and CDR2 SASEGT. Trimming removed 0 bases from V and 2 bases from J; junction bases left unmatched: 3. CDR3 size: 16 residues.

The rearrangement uses TRBV2 and TRBJ2-7, with TRBD2 matching 7 bases. The CDR3 contains 16 residues. CDR1 is SNHLY and CDR2 is FYNNEI in the germline V gene. The trim removed 2 bases at V and 0 bases at J, leaving 7 bases unmatched. The CDR3 spells CASSERRLADSYEQYV. The DNA for the CDR3 is TGTGCCAGCAGTGAAAGGCGTCTAGCGGACTCCTACGAGCAGTACGTC.

This clone has more than one count but fewer than ten. This chain uses TRBV30 with TRBJ2-1; a possible D gene is TRBD2 (6 bases). The ends were cut back, 0 bases at V and 7 bases at J, with 10 bases in the middle. CDR1 and CDR2 from the germline V gene are GTSNPN and SVGIG (reference sequence). CDR3 length equals 13 residues. This chain's CDR3 is CAWSVSLANEQFF. The CDR3, as DNA: TGTGCCTGGAGTGTTAGCCTAGCGAATGAGCAGTTCTTC.

The gene calls are TRBV30 and TRBJ1-1; D is undetermined. The germline gives CDR1 GTSNPN, CDR2 SVGIG (reference sequence). This CDR3 has 12 amino acids. V was clipped by 2 bases and J by 8 bases, with 12 bases between them. CDR3 in amino acids: CAWSRSANEAFF. The CDR3 DNA is TGTGCCTGGAGTCGGTCCGCCAACGAAGCTTTCTTT.

There are a few counts of this clone. V is TRBV4-3 and J is TRBJ2-3; TRBD2 agrees at 10 bases. J was trimmed by 3 bases and V by 2 bases; bases with no gene match: 8. The CDR3 sequence is 17 residues long. Per the germline V gene, CDR1 is LGHNA and CDR2 is YSLEER. The CDR3 DNA follows: TGCGCCAGCAGCCAACTTCGGCTAGCGGGAGAAACAGATACGCAGTATTTT. It codes for CASSQLRLAGETDTQYF.

V gene TRBV18 combines with J gene TRBJ2-2; D is undetermined. The V gene lost 1 base and the J gene lost 5 bases, with 8 bases spanning the gap. The CDR3 length is 14 residues. Germline CDR1 KGHSH, CDR2 LQKENI. CDR3 bases: TGTGCCAGCTCACCACGGGTCGGGACCGGGGAGCTGTTTTTT. Translated, it gives CASSPRVGTGELFF.

Only a few counts were recorded for this clone. J is TRBJ1-1 and V is TRBV6-1, with 12 bases that match TRBD1. CDR3 length equals 15 residues. Germline-derived CDR1 and CDR2 are MNHNS and SASEGT. V lost 5 bases, J lost 5 bases, and 6 bases stayed unmatched. CDR3 DNA: TGTGCCAGCAGTCCCGGGACAGGGGGCCTAACTGAAGCTTTCTTT. It specifies CASSPGTGGLTEAFF.

This clone appeared a few times. The rearrangement links TRBV11-2 to TRBJ2-1; TRBD2 matches at 11 bases. Losses at the gene ends were 6 bases for V and 10 bases for J; bases not matched to a gene: 14. There are 16 residues in the CDR3. Germline CDR1 SGHAT, CDR2 FQNNGV. CDR3: CASRGTGTSGAFEQFF. The CDR3 nucleotides read TGTGCCAGCAGGGGAACCGGGACTAGCGGAGCCTTCGAGCAGTTCTTC. The full variable domain, with the rest looked up from reference TRBV11-2 and TRBJ2-1, is EAGVAQSPRYKIIEKRQSVAFWCNPISGHATLYWYQQILGQGPKLLIQFQNNGVVDDSQLPKDRFSAERLKGVDSTLKIQPAKLEDSAVYLCASRGTGTSGAFEQFFGPGTRLTVL.

This clone was counted only a few times. The chain recombines TRBV27 with TRBJ2-5, with 9 bases aligning to TRBD2. The V segment lost 6 bases and the J segment 5 bases; nucleotides outside the gene matches: 10. Germline loops: CDR1 MNHEY, CDR2 SMNVEV (reference sequence). CDR3 length: 15 amino acids. The CDR3 bases are TGTGCCAGCAGCACCCGGACTAGCGCGTATGAGACCCAGTACTTC. Translated: CASSTRTSAYETQYF.

The chain combines TRBV2 with TRBJ2-5; maybe TRBD1 (6 bases). The V end lost 6 bases, the J end lost 5 bases, and 13 bases lay between the germline ends. CDR3 length equals 13 residues. CDR1 and CDR2 (germline): SNHLY, FYNNEI. In nucleotides, the CDR3 is TGTGCCAGCAGCGCTAACGACAGGGAGACCCAGTACTTC. This gives the protein CASSANDRETQYF. The full variable domain, rest sourced from reference TRBV2 and TRBJ2-5, is EPEVTQTPSHQVTQMGQEVILRCVPISNHLYFYWYRQILGQKVEFLVSFYNNEISEKSEIFDDQFSVERPDGSNFTLKIRSTKLEDSAMYFCASSANDRETQYFGPGTRLLVL.